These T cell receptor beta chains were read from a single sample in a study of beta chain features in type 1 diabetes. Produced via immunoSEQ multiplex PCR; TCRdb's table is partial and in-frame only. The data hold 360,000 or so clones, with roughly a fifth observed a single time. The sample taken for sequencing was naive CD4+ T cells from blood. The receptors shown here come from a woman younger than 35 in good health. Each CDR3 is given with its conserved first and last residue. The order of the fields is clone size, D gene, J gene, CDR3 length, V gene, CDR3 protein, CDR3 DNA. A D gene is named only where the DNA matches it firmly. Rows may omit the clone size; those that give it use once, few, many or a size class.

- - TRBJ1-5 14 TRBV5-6 CASSYTGKGQPQHF TGTGCCAGCAGCTATACAGGGAAAGGACAGCCCCAGCATTTT
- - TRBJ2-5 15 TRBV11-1 CASSSPTGYQETQYF TGTGCCAGCAGCTCTCCCACAGGTTACCAAGAGACCCAGTACTTC
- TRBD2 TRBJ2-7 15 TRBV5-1 CASSLTSVRTHEQYF TGCGCCAGCAGCTTGACTAGCGTCCGAACCCACGAGCAGTACTTC
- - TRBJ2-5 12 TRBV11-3 CASSLARRAQYF TGTGCCAGCAGCTTAGCGCGGAGGGCCCAGTACTTC
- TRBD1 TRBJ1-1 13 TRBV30 CAWSRRGNTEAFF TGTGCCTGGAGTCGCAGGGGGAATACTGAAGCTTTCTTT
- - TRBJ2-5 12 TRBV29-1 CSVGNRAETQYF TGCAGCGTTGGAAACAGGGCTGAGACCCAGTACTTC
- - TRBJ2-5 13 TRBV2 CASSGESQETQYF TGTGCCAGCAGTGGAGAGAGTCAAGAGACCCAGTACTTC
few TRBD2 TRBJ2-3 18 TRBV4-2 CASSQVSSGGGGTDTQYF TGTGCCAGCAGCCAAGTGTCTAGCGGGGGCGGGGGCACAGATACGCAGTATTTT
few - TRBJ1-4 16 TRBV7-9 CASSAPVDPTNEKLFF TGTGCCAGCAGCGCCCCCGTAGATCCAACTAATGAAAAACTGTTTTTT
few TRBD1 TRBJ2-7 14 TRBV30 CAWGPQGVAYEQYF TGTGCCTGGGGTCCTCAGGGGGTGGCCTACGAGCAGTACTTC
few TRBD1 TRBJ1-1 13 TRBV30 CAWSGQGVTEAFF TGTGCCTGGAGTGGACAGGGTGTCACTGAAGCTTTCTTT
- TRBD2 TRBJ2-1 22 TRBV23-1 CASSPRKAVSGTSDLLYNEQFF TGCGCCAGCAGTCCTCGGAAGGCCGTCTCCGGGACTAGCGACCTACTCTACAATGAGCAGTTCTTC
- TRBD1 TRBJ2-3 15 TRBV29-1 CSAQWGTASTDTQYF TGCAGCGCCCAGTGGGGGACAGCCAGCACAGATACGCAGTATTTT
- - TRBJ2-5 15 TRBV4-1 CASSQSGLYQETQYF TGCGCCAGCAGCCAATCGGGGTTGTACCAAGAGACCCAGTACTTC
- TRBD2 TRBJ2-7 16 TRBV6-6 CASSYSLAGVGYEQYF TGTGCCAGCAGTTACTCACTAGCGGGAGTTGGTTACGAGCAGTACTTC